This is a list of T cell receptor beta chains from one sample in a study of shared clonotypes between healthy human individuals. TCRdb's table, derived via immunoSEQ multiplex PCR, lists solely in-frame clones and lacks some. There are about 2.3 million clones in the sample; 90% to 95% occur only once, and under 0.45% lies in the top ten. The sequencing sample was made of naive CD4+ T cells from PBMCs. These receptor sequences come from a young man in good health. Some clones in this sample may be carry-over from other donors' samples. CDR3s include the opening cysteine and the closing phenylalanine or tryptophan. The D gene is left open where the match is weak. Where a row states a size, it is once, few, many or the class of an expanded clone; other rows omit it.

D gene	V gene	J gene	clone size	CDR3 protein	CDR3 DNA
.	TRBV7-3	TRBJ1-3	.	CASSPGGPGNTIYF	TGTGCCAGCAGCCCCGGAGGACCTGGAAACACCATATATTTT
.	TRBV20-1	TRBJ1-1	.	CSASQREAFF	TGCAGTGCTTCGCAACGAGAGGCTTTCTTT
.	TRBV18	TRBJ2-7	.	CASSSTQGTNEQYF	TGTGCCAGCTCGTCTACCCAGGGGACCAACGAGCAGTACTTC
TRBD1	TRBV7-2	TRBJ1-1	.	CASSYDRAGTEAFF	TGTGCCAGCAGCTACGACAGGGCGGGGACTGAAGCTTTCTTT
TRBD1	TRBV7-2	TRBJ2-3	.	CASSLDRATDTQYF	TGTGCCAGCAGCTTGGACAGGGCCACAGATACGCAGTATTTT
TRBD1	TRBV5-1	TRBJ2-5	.	CASSSDRQAQYF	TGCGCCAGCAGCTCGGACAGGCAGGCCCAGTACTTC
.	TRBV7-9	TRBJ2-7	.	CASSPRTGGDEQYF	TGTGCCAGCAGCCCCAGGACTGGCGGCGACGAGCAGTACTTC
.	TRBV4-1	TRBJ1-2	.	CASSQVFMAIPPGYTF	TGCGCCAGCAGCCAAGTTTTCATGGCCATACCCCCTGGCTACACCTTC
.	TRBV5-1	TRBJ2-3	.	CASSAQGPGTDTQYF	TGCGCCAGCAGCGCACAGGGCCCTGGCACAGATACGCAGTATTTT
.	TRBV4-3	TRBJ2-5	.	CASSQLSGGAETQYF	TGCGCCAGCAGCCAACTCTCGGGGGGCGCAGAGACCCAGTACTTC
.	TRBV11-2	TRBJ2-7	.	CASSAPADLSSYEQYF	TGTGCCAGCAGCGCCCCCGCGGACCTGAGCTCCTACGAGCAGTACTTC
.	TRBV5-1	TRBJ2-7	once	CASSLVPGSYEQYF	TGCGCCAGCAGCTTGGTACCCGGCTCCTACGAGCAGTACTTC
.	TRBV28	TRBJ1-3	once	CASSFVAGNTIYF	TGTGCCAGCAGTTTCGTGGCTGGAAACACCATATATTTT
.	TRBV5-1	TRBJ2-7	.	CASSSSLEQYF	TGCGCCAGCAGCTCCTCCCTGGAGCAGTACTTC
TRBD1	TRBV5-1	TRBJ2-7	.	CASSRTGGSYEQYF	TGCGCCAGCAGCAGGACAGGGGGGTCCTACGAGCAGTACTTC
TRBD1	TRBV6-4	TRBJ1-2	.	CASSAGTGGYGYTF	TGTGCCAGCAGTGCAGGGACAGGGGGATATGGCTACACCTTC
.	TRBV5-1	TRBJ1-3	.	CASSLGGGNTIYF	TGCGCCAGCAGCTTGGGTGGCGGAAACACCATATATTTT
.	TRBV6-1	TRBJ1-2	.	CASSDADRRFQYGYTF	TGTGCCAGCAGTGACGCCGACCGGCGGTTTCAGTATGGCTACACCTTC
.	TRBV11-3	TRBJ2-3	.	CASSSGSPLSTDTQYF	TGTGCCAGCAGCTCAGGTAGTCCCCTTAGCACAGATACGCAGTATTTT
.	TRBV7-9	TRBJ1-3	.	CASSLRGNTIYF	TGTGCCAGCAGCTTAAGGGGAAACACCATATATTTT
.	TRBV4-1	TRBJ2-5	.	CASSQRDLSEETQYF	TGCGCCAGCAGCCAGAGGGATTTATCGGAAGAGACCCAGTACTTC
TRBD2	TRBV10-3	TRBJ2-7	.	CAISEAGGRTGEQYF	TGTGCCATCAGTGAGGCGGGCGGGAGGACGGGAGAGCAGTACTTC
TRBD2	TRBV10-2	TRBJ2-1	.	CASSVPSGTYNEQFF	TGCGCCAGCAGTGTTCCTAGCGGGACCTACAATGAGCAGTTCTTC
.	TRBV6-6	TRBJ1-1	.	CASSYGGVKAFF	TGTGCCAGCAGTTACGGAGGCGTAAAAGCTTTCTTT
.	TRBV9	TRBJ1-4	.	CASSGGKGTTNEKLFF	TGTGCCAGCAGCGGGGGGAAGGGAACAACTAATGAAAAACTGTTTTTT
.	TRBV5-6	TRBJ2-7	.	CASSLRQAYEQYF	TGTGCCAGCAGCTTAAGACAGGCCTACGAGCAGTACTTC
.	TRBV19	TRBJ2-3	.	CASRNLGATDTQYF	TGTGCCAGCCGTAATCTGGGGGCCACAGATACGCAGTATTTT
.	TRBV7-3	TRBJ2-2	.	CASSPWEAGAGSGELFF	TGTGCCAGCAGCCCATGGGAGGCGGGGGCTGGCTCCGGGGAGCTGTTTTTT
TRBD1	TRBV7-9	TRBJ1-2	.	CASSPQGEGNYGYTF	TGTGCCAGCAGCCCCCAGGGGGAAGGTAACTATGGCTACACCTTC
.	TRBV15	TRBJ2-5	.	CATSYGRATQYF	TGTGCCACCTCCTACGGCCGGGCAACCCAGTACTTC
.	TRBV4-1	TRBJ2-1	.	CASSLIPSTGGYNEQFF	TGCGCCAGCAGCCTAATACCTTCGACTGGGGGCTACAATGAGCAGTTCTTC
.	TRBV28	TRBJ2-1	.	CASSSPLDLTFF	TGTGCCAGCAGTTCTCCCCTGGACTTGACATTCTTC
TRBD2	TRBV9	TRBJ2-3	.	CASSVGTSGGDTQYF	TGTGCCAGCAGCGTAGGGACTAGCGGCGGGGATACGCAGTATTTT
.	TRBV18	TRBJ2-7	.	CASSLGLTYEQYF	TGTGCCAGCTCACTGGGATTAACCTACGAGCAGTACTTC
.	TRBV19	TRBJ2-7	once	CASSMSGIYYEQYF	TGTGCCAGTAGTATGTCCGGTATCTACTACGAGCAGTACTTC
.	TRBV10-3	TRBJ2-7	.	CAISGRLGRTYEQYF	TGTGCCATCAGTGGGAGGTTAGGACGGACCTACGAGCAGTACTTC
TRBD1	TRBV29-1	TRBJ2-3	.	CSVARDRSDTQYF	TGCAGCGTCGCCCGGGACAGAAGTGATACGCAGTATTTT
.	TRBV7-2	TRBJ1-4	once	CASSLTPRAAGEKLFF	TGTGCCAGCAGCTTAACCCCCCGGGCAGCAGGTGAAAAACTGTTTTTT
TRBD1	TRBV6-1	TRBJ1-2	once	CASSLPHRGSYTF	TGTGCCAGCAGTCTTCCCCACAGGGGTAGCTACACCTTC
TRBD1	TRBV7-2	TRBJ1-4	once	CASSLGGDGEKLFF	TGTGCCAGCAGCCTAGGGGGCGACGGTGAAAAACTGTTTTTT
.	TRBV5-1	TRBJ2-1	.	CASSQGGPPRDEQFF	TGCGCCAGCAGCCAAGGGGGACCACCACGGGATGAGCAGTTCTTC
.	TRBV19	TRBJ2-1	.	CASSPQVSFYNEQFF	TGTGCCAGTAGTCCGCAAGTAAGTTTTTACAATGAGCAGTTCTTC
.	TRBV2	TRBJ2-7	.	CASIQGGRSYEQYF	TGTGCCAGCATTCAGGGGGGACGATCCTACGAGCAGTACTTC
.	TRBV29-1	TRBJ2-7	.	CSVDPGPGFGEQYF	TGCAGCGTTGATCCCGGACCAGGTTTCGGCGAGCAGTACTTC
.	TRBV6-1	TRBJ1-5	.	CASSDHPRGYNQPQHF	TGTGCCAGCAGTGATCACCCGAGGGGGTACAATCAGCCCCAGCATTTT
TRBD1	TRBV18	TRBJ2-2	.	CASSPFGTGTNTGELFF	TGTGCCAGCTCACCCTTCGGGACAGGGACGAACACCGGGGAGCTGTTTTTT
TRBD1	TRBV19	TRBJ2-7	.	CASQDKGATWEQYF	TGTGCCAGCCAAGATAAGGGGGCAACGTGGGAGCAGTACTTC
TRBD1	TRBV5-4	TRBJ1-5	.	CASSFQAGGGQPQHF	TGTGCCAGCAGCTTCCAGGCAGGGGGCGGTCAGCCCCAGCATTTT
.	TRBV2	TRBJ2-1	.	CASSKDQANEQFF	TGTGCCAGCTCTAAGGACCAAGCCAATGAGCAGTTCTTC
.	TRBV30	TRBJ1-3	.	CAWSVRGTLAGNTIYF	TGTGCCTGGAGTGTACGCGGGACCCTAGCTGGAAACACCATATATTTT
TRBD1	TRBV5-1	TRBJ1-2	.	CASSLVAGGDYGYTF	TGCGCCAGCAGCTTGGTGGCAGGGGGAGACTATGGCTACACCTTC
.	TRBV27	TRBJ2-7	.	CASSQQGEVSYEQYF	TGTGCCAGCAGTCAACAGGGTGAGGTGTCCTACGAGCAGTACTTC
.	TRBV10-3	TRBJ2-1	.	CAISGRSEQFF	TGTGCCATCAGTGGACGAAGTGAGCAGTTCTTC
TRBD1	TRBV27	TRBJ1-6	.	CASSSGQFNSPLHF	TGTGCCAGCAGTTCGGGACAGTTTAATTCACCCCTCCACTTT
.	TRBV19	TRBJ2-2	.	CASSILAVATGELFF	TGTGCCAGTAGTATCCTTGCGGTGGCCACCGGGGAGCTGTTTTTT
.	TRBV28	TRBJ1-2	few	CATKQGSTYGYTF	TGTGCCACCAAGCAGGGAAGTACCTATGGCTACACCTTC
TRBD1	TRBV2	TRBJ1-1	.	CASSEDRGGEAFF	TGTGCCAGCAGTGAAGACAGGGGGGGTGAAGCTTTCTTT
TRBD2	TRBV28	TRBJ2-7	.	CASRTYGTSGFNEQYF	TGTGCCAGCAGAACTTACGGGACTAGCGGTTTCAACGAGCAGTACTTC
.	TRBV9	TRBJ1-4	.	CASSGGGKLFF	TGTGCCAGCAGCGGCGGGGGAAAACTGTTTTTT